This T cell receptor (beta chain) was found in a study of a mutant IDH1 vaccine in newly diagnosed glioma. Study as a whole: Treated patients had a mean age of around 40 years and a sex split that was roughly 62% male and approximately 38% female. Before enrollment, the patients had been treated with radiotherapy alone, temozolomide alone, or both together. Most of them had received both.

The CDR3 covers 16 residues. CDR1 and CDR2 from the germline V gene are GTSNPN and SVGIG (reference sequence). V lost 2 bases and J lost 9, with 20 bases in between. Sample time point: baseline, week 1 (first vaccination visit). Treatment noted: pre-vaccination baseline after standard-of-care therapy. Generated by immunoSEQ multiplex PCR, the TCRdb table keeps only in-frame clones and is missing some. Among fewer than 50,000 clones listed, just under 95% were seen once. This receptor was obtained from a man younger than 35 with glioma. The rearrangement uses TRBV30 and TRBJ1-6; a weak D match, TRBD1 (6 bases). The specimen comprised PBMCs, sampled from a glioma patient treated with radiotherapy, temozolomide or both. The CDR3 sequence: CAWSPYRAQKGSPLHF. Written as DNA, the CDR3 is TGTGCCTGGAGTCCCTACAGGGCTCAAAAGGGTTCACCCCTCCACTTT.